This passage covers 21 T cell receptor beta chains from one sample sequenced in a study of T cell changes during pregnancy in multiple sclerosis. Using immunoSEQ multiplex PCR, the repertoire was profiled, and TCRdb retains in-frame clones only, with some absent. The sample includes just under 95,000 clones, around 92% of them seen just once. The source was peripheral blood, collected in the first trimester of pregnancy. All receptors derive from a female donor with multiple sclerosis, enrolled in a pregnancy study.

The J gene is TRBJ1-1, the V gene TRBV7-2; D might be TRBD1 (5 bases). The germline CDR1 and CDR2 sequences are SGHTA and FQGNSA. There are 14 residues in the CDR3. Trimming removed 3 bases at V and 3 bases at J, with 11 bases between. The CDR3 nucleotides read TGTGCCAGCAGCTTGGTCGGGGGAGACACTGAAGCTTTCTTT. Its translation is CASSLVGGDTEAFF.

The chain employs TRBV10-3 and TRBJ2-7, with 7 bases aligning to TRBD1. Per germline, CDR1 ENHRY and CDR2 SYGVKD. After removal of 10 bases from V and 2 bases from J, the junction contained 8 bases not matched to a gene. The CDR3 totals 13 residues. The CDR3 DNA is TGTGCCACCTTGGACAGGCTCACCTACGAGCAGTACTTC. Its protein is CATLDRLTYEQYF.

The chain couples TRBV6-1 to TRBJ2-3; 11 bases match TRBD2. The CDR3 loop spans 14 amino acids. V trimming: 9 bases; J trimming: 4 bases; junction bases outside the gene matches: 6. Germline CDR1 and CDR2: MNHNS and SASEGT. The CDR3 is CASILAGVPDTQYF. DNA for the CDR3: TGTGCCAGTATACTAGCGGGGGTACCAGATACGCAGTATTTT.

J is TRBJ2-7 and V is TRBV6-5; TRBD2 aligns across 10 bases. The V gene end was trimmed by 5 bases and the J gene end by 4 bases; junction bases not matched to a gene: 5. The germline gives CDR1 MNHEY, CDR2 SVGAGI. The CDR3 spans 14 residues. The CDR3 DNA reads as TGTGCCAGCAGTGCCGGGACTAGCGATTACGAGCAGTACTTC. It yields the protein CASSAGTSDYEQYF.

This chain joins TRBV15 and TRBJ2-7, with 8 nucleotides matching TRBD1. With V trimmed by 3 bases and J by 0 bases, 4 bases remained unmatched. The CDR3 is 15 amino acids. Germline V CDR1 and CDR2: LNHNV, YYDKDF (reference sequence). The CDR3 region has the DNA TGTGCCACCAGCAGGTACGGACAGGGCTCCTACGAGCAGTACTTC. It translates to CATSRYGQGSYEQYF.

CDR3 in DNA: TGTGCCAGCACACCCCACAGAATGAACACTGAAGCTTTCTTT. Residues: CASTPHRMNTEAFF. The chain joins TRBV19 to TRBJ1-1; D remains ambiguous. The CDR3 consists of 14 residues. V lost 9 bases, J lost 0 bases, and 14 bases lay in between. The germline gives CDR1 LNHDA, CDR2 SQIVND (reference sequence). Variable domain in full (rest from reference TRBV19 and TRBJ1-1): DGGITQSPKYLFRKEGQNVTLSCEQNLNHDAMYWYRQDPGQGLRLIYYSQIVNDFQKGDIAEGYSVSREKKESFPLTVTSAQKNPTAFYLCASTPHRMNTEAFFGQGTRLTVV.

The V gene is TRBV5-5, the J gene TRBJ1-2; D unresolved. V gave up 0 bases and J gave up 4 bases, with 10 bases separating them. The germline V gene encodes CDR1 SGHKS and CDR2 YYEKEE (reference sequence). CDR3 length: 14 residues. The chain's CDR3 is CASSLDPTGYGYTF. Here the CDR3 DNA reads TGTGCCAGCAGCTTGGACCCGACTGGCTATGGCTACACCTTC.

This chain uses TRBV11-2 with TRBJ2-5, with 8 bases matching TRBD2. CDR1 is SGHAT and CDR2 is FQNNGV in the germline V gene. This CDR3 is 16 amino acids long. The ends lost 5 bases at V and 5 bases at J; junction bases unmatched: 13. CDR3 region: CASSPGTQRELETQYF. CDR3 DNA: TGTGCCAGCAGCCCGGGTACCCAGCGGGAGCTGGAGACCCAGTACTTC. Drawing the rest from reference TRBV11-2 and TRBJ2-5, the complete variable domain is EAGVAQSPRYKIIEKRQSVAFWCNPISGHATLYWYQQILGQGPKLLIQFQNNGVVDDSQLPKDRFSAERLKGVDSTLKIQPAKLEDSAVYLCASSPGTQRELETQYFGPGTRLLVL.

The chain has TRBV9 and TRBJ1-2; 9 bases align to TRBD1. Germline values: CDR1 SGDLS, CDR2 YYNGEE. The V segment lost 3 bases and the J segment 4 bases; nucleotides outside the gene matches: 13. The CDR3 is 17 residues long. The CDR3 spells CASSAPDRGKTGYGYTF. DNA of the CDR3: TGTGCCAGCAGCGCCCCAGACAGGGGGAAGACTGGCTATGGCTACACCTTC.

The genes are TRBV29-1 and TRBJ2-2; TRBD1 aligns across 7 bases. CDR3 size: 13 residues. V shed 6 bases and J 1 base; nucleotides not matched to a gene: 2. Looked up from germline, CDR1 is SQVTM and CDR2 is ANQGSEA. The DNA of the CDR3 is TGCAGCGTAGGGACAGAGAACACCGGGGAGCTGTTTTTT. Its protein product is CSVGTENTGELFF.

J is TRBJ2-3 and V is TRBV4-2; 7 bases map to TRBD1. J gave up 0 bases and V 3 bases, and 3 bases lay outside the gene matches. The CDR3 extends over 15 amino acids. Per the germline V gene, CDR1 is LGHNA and CDR2 is YNFKEQ. This CDR3 is CASSQEQGSTDTQYF. As DNA, the CDR3 is TGTGCCAGCAGCCAGGAACAGGGGAGCACAGATACGCAGTATTTT.

J is TRBJ2-5 and V is TRBV10-3; 7 positions agree with TRBD1. The CDR3 has 11 amino acids. From germline, CDR1 is ENHRY and CDR2 SYGVKD. The J segment lost 10 bases and the V segment lost 6 bases, leaving 5 bases of the junction unmatched. In DNA, the CDR3 is TGTGCCATCAGACAGGGGTGGGACCAGTACTTC. Residues: CAIRQGWDQYF.

This clone is a singleton in its sample. The rearrangement uses TRBV9 and TRBJ2-2; D is possibly TRBD2 (5 bases). V lost 0 bases and J lost 7, with 10 bases in between. The CDR3 totals 14 residues. The V gene's germline CDR1 is SGDLS and CDR2 YYNGEE. The CDR3 loop reads CASSVGPEGGELFF. The CDR3 DNA sequence: TGTGCCAGCAGCGTAGGGCCAGAGGGCGGGGAGCTGTTTTTT.

J is TRBJ2-2 and V is TRBV14; 11 nucleotides match TRBD2. V lost 4 bases, J lost 7 bases, and 8 bases stayed unmatched. CDR3 size: 16 residues. Germline V lookup: CDR1 SGHDN, CDR2 FVKESK. This CDR3 is CASSRSLAGVGGELFF. The CDR3 region has the DNA TGTGCCAGCAGCCGGTCACTAGCGGGAGTCGGCGGGGAGCTGTTTTTT.

This clone was seen more than once but under ten times. The rearrangement uses TRBV6-1 and TRBJ1-1, with D possibly matching TRBD1 (6 bases). Germline V gives CDR1 MNHNS, CDR2 SASEGT. The CDR3 spans 12 residues. V lost 10 bases to trimming and J lost 1 base, with 10 bases between them. The CDR3: CAIQGRNTEAFF. The CDR3 nucleotides are TGTGCCATACAGGGCCGGAACACTGAAGCTTTCTTT.

The rearrangement links TRBV7-9 to TRBJ2-7; the D gene is possibly TRBD2 (7 bases). Trimming shortened V by 5 bases and J by 9 bases, and 23 bases separated the two germline ends. The CDR3 has 15 residues. The germline gives CDR1 SEHNR, CDR2 FQNEAQ (reference sequence). This CDR3 reads CASSPGAGARSGQYF. The CDR3 nucleotides are TGTGCCAGCAGCCCGGGGGCGGGGGCTAGATCAGGGCAGTACTTC.

This sequence joins TRBV6-6 and TRBJ1-1; D may be TRBD1 (6 bases). This CDR3 is built from 14 residues. Trimming stripped 5 bases from V and 7 bases from J, with 17 bases between. Germline V gene sequence: CDR1 MNHNY, CDR2 SVGAGI (reference sequence). The CDR3 sequence is CASSPFRGQSEAFF. DNA for the CDR3: TGTGCCAGCAGTCCATTCAGAGGACAGAGTGAAGCTTTCTTT.

V is TRBV28 and J is TRBJ2-5, with D maybe TRBD2 (5 bases). The CDR3 is made up of 15 amino acids. Trimming took 2 bases from V and 2 from J, leaving 12 bases between them. Germline V gene lookup returns CDR1 MDHEN and CDR2 SYDVKM. CDR3 sequence (DNA): TGTGCCAGCAGTTTAGTGGGAGTCACTCAAGAGACCCAGTACTTC. Protein sequence: CASSLVGVTQETQYF.

The genes are TRBV7-6 and TRBJ2-1, with a possible D match to TRBD2 (5 bases). V was pared by 5 bases and J by 2 bases, with 10 bases between. Germline CDR1 SGHVS, CDR2 FNYEAQ. The CDR3 is 14 amino acids. CDR3 sequence: CASSISGAYNEQFF. DNA of the CDR3: TGTGCCAGCAGCATATCCGGGGCCTACAATGAGCAGTTCTTC.

This clone was observed a single time. CDR3 protein: CSVVLPGAPQETQYF. CDR3 in DNA: TGCAGCGTCGTACTACCGGGAGCCCCTCAAGAGACCCAGTACTTC. The gene calls are TRBV29-1 and TRBJ2-5; maybe TRBD2 (6 bases). Trimming took off 6 bases at V and 2 bases at J, with 19 bases between the two ends. The CDR3 is 15 residues long. Germline CDR1 and CDR2: SQVTM and ANQGSEA.

V and J are TRBV27 and TRBJ1-5; D is unresolved. This CDR3 region has 15 residues. Germline CDR1 reads MNHEY; CDR2 reads SMNVEV (reference sequence). V lost 4 bases and J 0 bases, leaving 10 bases between the germline ends. The CDR3: CASSSYSLSNQPQHF. The CDR3 DNA is TGTGCCAGCAGTTCCTACAGTCTTAGCAATCAGCCCCAGCATTTT.